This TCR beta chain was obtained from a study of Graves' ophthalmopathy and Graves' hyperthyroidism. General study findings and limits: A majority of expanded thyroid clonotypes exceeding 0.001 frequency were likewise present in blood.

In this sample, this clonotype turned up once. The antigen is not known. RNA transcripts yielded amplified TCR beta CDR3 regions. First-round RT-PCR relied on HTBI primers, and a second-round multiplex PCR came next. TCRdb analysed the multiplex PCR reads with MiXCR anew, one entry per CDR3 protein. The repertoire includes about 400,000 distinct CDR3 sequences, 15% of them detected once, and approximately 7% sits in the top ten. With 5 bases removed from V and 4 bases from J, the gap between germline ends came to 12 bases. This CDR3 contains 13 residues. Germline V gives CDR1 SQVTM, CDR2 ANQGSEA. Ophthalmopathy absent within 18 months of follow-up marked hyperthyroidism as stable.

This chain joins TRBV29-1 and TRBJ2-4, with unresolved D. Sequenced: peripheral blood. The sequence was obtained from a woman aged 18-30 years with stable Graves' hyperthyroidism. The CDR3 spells CSVPNEQKNIQYF. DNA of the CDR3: TGCAGCGTTCCGAACGAGCAGAAAAACATTCAGTACTTC.